A selection of T cell receptor beta chains follows, all from one sample in a study of T cell responses to AZD1222 COVID-19 vaccine. Libraries were prepared by immunoSEQ multiplex PCR; TCRdb keeps only in-frame clonotypes and omits some of them. The sample holds 120,000 to 150,000 clones, 88% seen once. The sequencing used peripheral blood, collected 28 days after the second dose of the MenACWY control vaccine. The receptors come from an adult who received the MenACWY meningococcal vaccine as a control. CDR3s include the opening cysteine and the closing phenylalanine or tryptophan. The order of the fields is clone size, V gene, J gene, D gene, CDR3 protein, CDR3 DNA. A D gene is named only where the DNA matches it firmly. Not every row has a clone size; where given, it reads once, few, many or a size class.

>.|TRBV4-2|TRBJ2-3|.
CASSRASRSTDTQYF
TGTGCCAGCAGCCGGGCCAGCAGGAGCACAGATACGCAGTATTTT
>.|TRBV2|TRBJ2-2|TRBD2
CASSWTSENTGELFF
TGTGCCAGCAGTTGGACTAGCGAGAACACCGGGGAGCTGTTTTTT
>.|TRBV27|TRBJ1-4|TRBD1
CASSLQGAGEKLFF
TGTGCCAGCAGCTTACAGGGGGCTGGTGAAAAACTGTTTTTT
>.|TRBV6-6|TRBJ2-2|.
CASRRAVNTGELFF
TGTGCCAGCAGGCGGGCAGTTAACACCGGGGAGCTGTTTTTT
>.|TRBV6-2/TRBV6-3|TRBJ2-7|TRBD1
CASSLIQGITYEQYF
TGTGCCAGCAGTTTAATACAGGGGATAACCTACGAGCAGTACTTC
>.|TRBV19|TRBJ1-3|.
CASHFNPTSGNTIYF
TGTGCCAGTCATTTTAATCCTACCTCTGGAAACACCATATATTTT
>.|TRBV7-8|TRBJ1-2|.
CASSSYPGGGQVGVGYTF
TGTGCCAGCAGCTCCTACCCCGGGGGAGGCCAGGTGGGGGTTGGCTACACCTTC
>once|TRBV11-2|TRBJ2-5|.
CASSLGAPGAETQYF
TGTGCCAGCAGCTTAGGAGCACCGGGTGCGGAGACCCAGTACTTC
>.|TRBV7-3|TRBJ2-1|TRBD1
CASSLVRTGNEQFF
TGTGCCAGCAGCTTAGTTAGGACAGGGAATGAGCAGTTCTTC
>.|TRBV5-1|TRBJ1-1|.
CASSFDRPNTEAFF
TGCGCCAGCAGCTTTGACAGACCGAACACTGAAGCTTTCTTT
>.|TRBV6-5|TRBJ2-1|.
CASIKEVSLSEQFF
TGTGCCAGCATTAAAGAAGTGTCACTAAGTGAGCAGTTCTTC
>.|TRBV27|TRBJ1-1|TRBD1
CASSLARGAVSTEAFF
TGTGCCAGCAGTTTAGCCAGGGGGGCCGTGAGCACTGAAGCTTTCTTT
>.|TRBV9|TRBJ2-3|TRBD1
CASSVGGGSKDTQYF
TGTGCCAGCAGCGTAGGAGGGGGCTCAAAAGATACGCAGTATTTT
>.|TRBV7-9|TRBJ1-2|.
CASSLNYGYTF
TGTGCCAGCAGCTTAAACTATGGCTACACCTTC
>once|TRBV18|TRBJ1-2|TRBD1
CASSPYYFRGQGTSTNYGYTF
TGTGCCAGCTCACCATATTACTTCAGGGGACAGGGGACTAGTACTAACTATGGCTACACCTTC
>.|TRBV27|TRBJ2-2|.
CASSLSQINTGELFF
TGTGCCAGCAGTTTAAGTCAGATTAACACCGGGGAGCTGTTTTTT
>few|TRBV6-2/TRBV6-3|TRBJ1-2|.
CASSPLGDTYGYTF
TGTGCCAGCAGCCCTCTGGGAGATACCTATGGCTACACCTTC
>once|TRBV7-9|TRBJ2-3|.
CASSSGGATRDTQYF
TGTGCCAGCAGCTCCGGAGGTGCTACCCGAGATACGCAGTATTTT
>.|TRBV18|TRBJ1-1|.
CASSIGLGATEAFF
TGTGCCAGCTCTATTGGGTTGGGGGCGACAGAAGCTTTCTTT
>.|TRBV4-1|TRBJ2-5|.
CASSQFGVRAETQYF
TGCGCCAGCAGCCAATTCGGGGTGAGGGCAGAGACCCAGTACTTC
>.|TRBV7-2|TRBJ1-5|.
CASSLRDGTKPQHF
TGTGCCAGCAGCTTAAGGGACGGGACGAAGCCCCAGCATTTT
>.|TRBV6-5|TRBJ2-6|.
CASSSGVSGANVLTF
TGTGCCAGCAGCTCGGGGGTCTCTGGGGCCAACGTCCTGACTTTC
>.|TRBV6-2/TRBV6-3|TRBJ1-1|.
CASSSRMNTEAFF
TGTGCCAGCAGCTCCCGTATGAACACTGAAGCTTTCTTT
>.|TRBV28|TRBJ1-5|.
CASSFGGLGYNQPQHF
TGTGCCAGCAGTTTTGGCGGGCTCGGGTACAATCAGCCCCAGCATTTT
>.|TRBV13|TRBJ1-2|.
CASSLGAPGDYGYTF
TGTGCCAGCAGCTTAGGAGCCCCGGGGGACTATGGCTACACCTTC
>.|TRBV9|TRBJ2-7|.
CASSVGSSYEQYF
TGTGCCAGCAGCGTGGGGAGCTCCTACGAGCAGTACTTC
>.|TRBV7-8|TRBJ1-6|.
CASSPLGLSNSPLHF
TGTGCCAGCAGCCCATTGGGGCTGTCTAATTCACCCCTCCACTTT
>.|TRBV27|TRBJ2-5|.
CASRRNPDQETQYF
TGTGCCAGCAGGAGAAATCCCGATCAAGAGACCCAGTACTTC
>.|TRBV18|TRBJ2-3|TRBD2
CASSPSAGGTDTQYF
TGTGCCAGCTCACCATCAGCGGGAGGGACAGATACGCAGTATTTT
>.|TRBV2|TRBJ1-1|.
CASARDQNTEAFF
TGTGCCAGCGCCCGGGACCAAAACACTGAAGCTTTCTTT
>.|TRBV18|TRBJ1-1|.
CASLRGTGNTEAFF
TGTGCCAGCTTACGCGGGACGGGGAACACTGAAGCTTTCTTT
>.|TRBV12-5|TRBJ1-6|TRBD1
CASGSAALPGQTLHF
TGTGCTAGTGGTTCCGCTGCCCTCCCGGGACAGACCCTCCACTTT
>.|TRBV7-9|TRBJ1-6|.
CASSPAMSGGRSPLHF
TGTGCCAGCAGCCCAGCGATGTCCGGGGGGCGGTCACCCCTCCACTTT
>.|TRBV5-1|TRBJ2-2|.
CASSLSSTANTGELFF
TGCGCCAGCAGCTTATCGAGCACGGCGAACACCGGGGAGCTGTTTTTT
>.|TRBV11-2|TRBJ2-5|TRBD2
CASSRGDSGSETQYF
TGTGCCAGCAGCCGAGGGGATAGCGGGAGTGAGACCCAGTACTTC